One sample yielded the 4 T cell receptor beta chains listed below, sequenced in a study of blood T cell repertoires in COVID-19. Sequenced by immunoSEQ multiplex PCR; TCRdb stores in-frame clones only, minus some. The sample carries some 87,000 clones, roughly 80% recorded once. Source material: peripheral blood. The source is an elderly man with active or convalescent COVID-19.

The J gene is TRBJ1-3, the V gene TRBV11-2, with 8 bases lining up with TRBD1. This CDR3 comprises 14 residues. Germline CDR1 SGHAT, CDR2 FQNNGV. The junction had 8 bases not matched to a gene; V was cut back by 5 bases and J by 8 bases. For the CDR3, the DNA is TGTGCCAGCAGCGAATCAGACAGGGGCTACACCATATATTTT. Residues: CASSESDRGYTIYF.

The chain joins TRBV18 to TRBJ1-1; D is unclear. The CDR3 totals 13 residues. V lost 1 base to trimming and J lost 4 bases, with 7 bases between them. Germline V lookup: CDR1 KGHSH, CDR2 LQKENI. Here the CDR3 reads CASSPREGTEAFF. In DNA form, the CDR3 reads TGTGCCAGCTCACCACGGGAGGGCACTGAAGCTTTCTTT.

V usage is TRBV6-1 and J usage is TRBJ2-5, with 7 bases matching TRBD1. V lost 1 base and J lost 2; bases outside the gene matches: 4. The CDR3 is 15 amino acids. Germline values: CDR1 MNHNS, CDR2 SASEGT. The CDR3 sequence: CASSEVRTGQETQYF. The DNA for the CDR3 is TGTGCCAGCAGTGAAGTCAGGACAGGTCAAGAGACCCAGTACTTC.

In its sample, this clone was seen once. The chain recombines TRBV4-1 with TRBJ2-2, with D tentatively TRBD1 (6 bases). The CDR3 extends over 13 amino acids. V shed 5 bases and J shed 7 bases, with 11 bases lying between them. CDR1 and CDR2 from the germline V gene are MGHRA and YSYEKL. CDR3 sequence (DNA): TGCGCCAGCAGCTCCAGGGGAAACGGGGAGCTGTTTTTT. Its protein product is CASSSRGNGELFF.